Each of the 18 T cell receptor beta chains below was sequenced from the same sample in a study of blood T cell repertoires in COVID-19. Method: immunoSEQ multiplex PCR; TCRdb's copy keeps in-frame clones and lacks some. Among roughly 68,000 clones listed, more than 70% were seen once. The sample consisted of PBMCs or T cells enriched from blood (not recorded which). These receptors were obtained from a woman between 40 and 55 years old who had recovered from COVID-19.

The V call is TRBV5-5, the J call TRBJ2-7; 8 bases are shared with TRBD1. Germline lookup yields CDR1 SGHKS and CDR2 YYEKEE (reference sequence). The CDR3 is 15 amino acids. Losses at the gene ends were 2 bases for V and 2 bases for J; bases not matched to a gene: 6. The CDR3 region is CASSFRQGSTYEQYF. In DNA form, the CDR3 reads TGTGCCAGCAGCTTCCGACAGGGGTCAACCTACGAGCAGTACTTC.

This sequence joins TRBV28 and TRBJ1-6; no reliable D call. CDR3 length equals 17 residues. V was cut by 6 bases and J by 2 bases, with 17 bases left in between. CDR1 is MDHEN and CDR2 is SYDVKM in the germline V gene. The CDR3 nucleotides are TGTGCCAGCAGCACGGAGGAGTTCAGAGCCTATAATTCACCCCTCCACTTT. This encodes CASSTEEFRAYNSPLHF. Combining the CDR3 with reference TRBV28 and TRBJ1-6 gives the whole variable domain DVKVTQSSRYLVKRTGEKVFLECVQDMDHENMFWYRQDPGLGLRLIYFSYDVKMKEKGDIPEGYSVSREKKERFSLILESASTNQTSMYLCASSTEEFRAYNSPLHFGNGTRLTVT.

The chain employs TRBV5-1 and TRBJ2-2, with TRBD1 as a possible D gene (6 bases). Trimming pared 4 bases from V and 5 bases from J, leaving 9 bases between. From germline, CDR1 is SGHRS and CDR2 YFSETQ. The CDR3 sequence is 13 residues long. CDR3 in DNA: TGCGCCAGCAGCCAGAGGGGGACCGGGGAGCTGTTTTTT. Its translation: CASSQRGTGELFF.

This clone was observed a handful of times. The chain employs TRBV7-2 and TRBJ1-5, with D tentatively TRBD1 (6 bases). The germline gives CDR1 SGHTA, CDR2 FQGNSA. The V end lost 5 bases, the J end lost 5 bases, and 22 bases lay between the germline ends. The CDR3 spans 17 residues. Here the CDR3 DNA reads TGTGCCAGCAGCCCCCAACAGGGCCGAGTTGGGGATCAGCCCCAGCATTTT. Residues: CASSPQQGRVGDQPQHF.

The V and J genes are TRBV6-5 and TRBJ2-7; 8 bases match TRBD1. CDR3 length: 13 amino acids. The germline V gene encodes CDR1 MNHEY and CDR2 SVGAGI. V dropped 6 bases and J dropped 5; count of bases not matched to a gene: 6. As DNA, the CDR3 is TGTGCCAGCAGATTGGACAGGGCCAACGAGCAGTACTTC. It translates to CASRLDRANEQYF.

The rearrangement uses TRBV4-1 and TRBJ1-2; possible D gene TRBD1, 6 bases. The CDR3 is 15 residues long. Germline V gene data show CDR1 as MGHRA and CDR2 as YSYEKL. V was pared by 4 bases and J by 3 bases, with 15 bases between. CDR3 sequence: CASSLTGGGDYGYTF. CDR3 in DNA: TGCGCCAGCAGCCTCACGGGGGGGGGCGACTATGGCTACACCTTC.

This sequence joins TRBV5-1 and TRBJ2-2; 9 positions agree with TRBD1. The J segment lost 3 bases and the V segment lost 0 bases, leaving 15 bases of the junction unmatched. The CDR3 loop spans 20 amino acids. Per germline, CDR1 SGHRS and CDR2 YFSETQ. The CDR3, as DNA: TGCGCCAGCAGCTTGGCGGACAGGGGAGGTCCTCGGTCTTACACCGGGGAGCTGTTTTTT. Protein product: CASSLADRGGPRSYTGELFF.

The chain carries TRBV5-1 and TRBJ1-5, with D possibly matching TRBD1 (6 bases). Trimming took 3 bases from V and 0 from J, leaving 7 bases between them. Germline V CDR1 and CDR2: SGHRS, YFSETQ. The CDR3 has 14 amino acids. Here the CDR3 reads CASSSGDSNQPQHF. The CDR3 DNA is TGCGCCAGCAGCTCAGGGGATAGCAATCAGCCCCAGCATTTT.

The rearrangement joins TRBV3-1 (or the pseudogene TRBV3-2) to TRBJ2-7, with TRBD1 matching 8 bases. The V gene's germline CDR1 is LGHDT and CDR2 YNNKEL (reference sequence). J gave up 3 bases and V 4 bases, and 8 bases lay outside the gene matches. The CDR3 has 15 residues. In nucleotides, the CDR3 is TGTGCCAGCAGCCCCCGGGACAGGCCCTTCTACGAGCAGTACTTC. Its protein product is CASSPRDRPFYEQYF.

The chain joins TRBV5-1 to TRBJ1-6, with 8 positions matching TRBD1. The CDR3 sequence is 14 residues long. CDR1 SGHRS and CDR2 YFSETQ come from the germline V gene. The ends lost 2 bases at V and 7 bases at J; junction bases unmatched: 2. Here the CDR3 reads CASSLQGVNSPLHF. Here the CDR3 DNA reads TGCGCCAGCAGCTTACAGGGGGTCAATTCACCCCTCCACTTT.

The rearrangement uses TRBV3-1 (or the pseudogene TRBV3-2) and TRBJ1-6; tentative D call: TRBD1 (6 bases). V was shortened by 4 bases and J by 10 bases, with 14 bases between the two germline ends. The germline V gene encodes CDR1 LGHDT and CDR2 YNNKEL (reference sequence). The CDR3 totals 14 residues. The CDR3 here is CASSLRGPISPLHF. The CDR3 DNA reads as TGTGCCAGCAGCCTCAGGGGTCCCATCTCACCCCTCCACTTT.

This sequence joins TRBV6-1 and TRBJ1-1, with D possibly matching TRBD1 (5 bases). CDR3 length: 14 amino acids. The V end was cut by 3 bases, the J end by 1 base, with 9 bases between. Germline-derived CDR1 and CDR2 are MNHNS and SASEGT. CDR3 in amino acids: CASSDRAPNTEAFF. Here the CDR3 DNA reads TGTGCCAGCAGTGACAGGGCCCCGAACACTGAAGCTTTCTTT.

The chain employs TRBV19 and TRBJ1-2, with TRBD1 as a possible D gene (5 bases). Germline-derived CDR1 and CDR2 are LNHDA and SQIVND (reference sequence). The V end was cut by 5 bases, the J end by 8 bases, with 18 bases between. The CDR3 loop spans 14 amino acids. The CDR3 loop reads CASSHPGGTLGYTF. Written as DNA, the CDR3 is TGTGCCAGTAGTCACCCCGGGGGGACGTTGGGCTACACCTTC.

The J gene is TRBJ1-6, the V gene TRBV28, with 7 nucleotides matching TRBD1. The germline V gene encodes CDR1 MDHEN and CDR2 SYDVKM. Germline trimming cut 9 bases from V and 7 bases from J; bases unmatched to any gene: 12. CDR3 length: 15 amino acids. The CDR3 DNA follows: TGTGCCAGTTACCGAGCCGGGACAGTGAATTCACCCCTCCACTTT. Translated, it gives CASYRAGTVNSPLHF.

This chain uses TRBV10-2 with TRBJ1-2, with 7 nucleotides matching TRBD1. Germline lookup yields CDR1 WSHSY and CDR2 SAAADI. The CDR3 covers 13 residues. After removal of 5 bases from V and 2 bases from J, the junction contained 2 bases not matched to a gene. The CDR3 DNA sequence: TGCGCCAGCAGTCCGGGACAGAACTATGGCTACACCTTC. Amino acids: CASSPGQNYGYTF.

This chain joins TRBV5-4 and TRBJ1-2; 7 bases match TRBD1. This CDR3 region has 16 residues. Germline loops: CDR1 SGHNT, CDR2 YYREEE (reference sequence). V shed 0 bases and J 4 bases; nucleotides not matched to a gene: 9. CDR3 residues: CASSLARDRSIYGYTF. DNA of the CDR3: TGTGCCAGCAGCTTGGCCAGGGACAGATCTATCTATGGCTACACCTTC.

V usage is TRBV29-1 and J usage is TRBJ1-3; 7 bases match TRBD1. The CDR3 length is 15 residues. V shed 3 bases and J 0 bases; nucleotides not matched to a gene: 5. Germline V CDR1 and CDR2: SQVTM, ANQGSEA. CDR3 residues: CSVETGLTSGNTIYF. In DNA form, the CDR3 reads TGCAGCGTTGAGACAGGGCTAACCTCTGGAAACACCATATATTTT.

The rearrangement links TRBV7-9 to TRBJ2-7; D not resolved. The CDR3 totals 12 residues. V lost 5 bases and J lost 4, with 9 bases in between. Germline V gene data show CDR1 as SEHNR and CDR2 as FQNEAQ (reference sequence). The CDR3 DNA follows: TGTGCCAGCAGCCCAGAGGAGTACGAGCAGTACTTC. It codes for CASSPEEYEQYF.